This T cell receptor beta chain was retrieved from a study of blood T cells in healthy people across ages. Study results and caveats: Any conclusive comparison of naive versus antigen-experienced cells was prevented by using unsorted PBMCs. Per-million-T-cell TCR beta diversity fell roughly linearly with age.

A second PCR, run for about 6 to 11 cycles, used a sample-barcoded 5' primer plus a J-beta primer mix. TCRdb used MiXCR to reprocess the 5' RACE reads, holding one entry per CDR3 protein. The sample comprises 1.5 million to 2 million distinct CDR3 sequences, approximately 40% of which are singletons, and 20% to 25% rests with the top ten. This clonotype has only a few counts. Its target is not known. Germline assignment: CDR1 MNHNS and CDR2 SASEGT. The germline V and J ends were trimmed by 4 bases and 0 bases, with 6 bases remaining between them. The CDR3 runs 14 residues. Donors each provided roughly 10 milliliters of peripheral blood.

Material: blood. This rearrangement joins TRBV6-1 to TRBJ2-2, with D hard to call. The sequence derives from a human donor in good health. The CDR3 DNA reads as TGTGCCAGCAGTGCGTACGCGAACACCGGGGAGCTGTTTTTT. Its translation is CASSAYANTGELFF.